Listed below are T cell receptor beta chains from one sample, sequenced in a study of T cell responses to AZD1222 COVID-19 vaccine. Using immunoSEQ multiplex PCR, the repertoire was profiled, and TCRdb retains in-frame clones only, with some absent. The table lists fewer than 85,000 clones, roughly 91% of them singletons. The sample was peripheral blood, taken 28 days after the second AZD1222 dose. Receptors originate from an adult who received the AZD1222 COVID-19 vaccine. The CDR3 runs from the conserved cysteine through the conserved F or W. The D gene is left open where the match is weak.

length | V | D | CDR3
14 | TRBV6-5 | NA | CASSLTGYNTEAFF
13 | TRBV4-1 | TRBD2 | CASSLRDYYEQYF
16 | TRBV7-8 | TRBD1 | CASSTTGGGSNQPQHF
14 | TRBV7-2 | NA | CASSLSREGLALHF
13 | TRBV5-1 | NA | CASSAMTEGEQYF
16 | TRBV4-1 | TRBD2 | CASSQVVGLAMNEQFF
12 | TRBV19 | NA | CASSMLRAEAFF
13 | TRBV15 | NA | CATSRVGNQPQHF
14 | TRBV3-1/TRBV3-2 | TRBD2 | CASSQDLVGGEQFF
12 | TRBV19 | NA | CAGGNSNQPQHF
14 | TRBV5-1 | NA | CASSIQVYTGELFF
15 | TRBV10-3 | TRBD1 | CAILMGQGDTGELFF
12 | TRBV5-6 | NA | CASSLARLEAFF
16 | TRBV7-2 | NA | CASSLVGGSSGNTIYF
13 | TRBV5-1 | NA | CASRSGLGTEAFF
17 | TRBV28 | NA | CASSFMRASDYNSPLHF
14 | TRBV6-5 | TRBD1 | CASRTGTGQYEQYF
13 | TRBV9 | TRBD2 | CASSPLLAGEQYF
11 | TRBV24-1 | NA | CATSVGRQQFF
14 | TRBV6-5 | NA | CASTPQGRNQPQHF
15 | TRBV6-2/TRBV6-3 | NA | CASSYLVPVYSPLHF
15 | TRBV10-3 | TRBD1 | CATMGDRGPTDTQYF
14 | TRBV10-3 | NA | CAIKDSGNTGELFF
12 | TRBV3-1/TRBV3-2 | NA | CASSHSYNEQFF
13 | TRBV2 | TRBD1 | CASSGDRGSPLHF
13 | TRBV19 | NA | CASGQASNQPQHF
13 | TRBV6-5 | NA | CASSINRGDTQYF
15 | TRBV28 | NA | CASSDRPGGGNTIYF
13 | TRBV18 | NA | CASYGLRGEKLFF
14 | TRBV10-3 | NA | CAISEERRGDTQYF
10 | TRBV2 | NA | CASESRSQYF
13 | TRBV3-1/TRBV3-2 | NA | CASSHGSARGYTF
15 | TRBV11-2 | NA | CASSLEGQGIYEQYF